The 18 T cell receptor beta chains given below trace back to one sample, sequenced in a study of naive and memory T cell subsets. An equimolar mix of two oligonucleotides served as the beta constant-region primer for TRBC1 and TRBC2. MiXCR was run by TCRdb on the UMI-ligation and nested PCR reads, yielding one entry per CDR3 protein. Of about 150,000 distinct CDR3 sequences listed, 17% are singletons. The sample comprised naive CD4+ T cells from blood. The source of these receptors is a human donor in good health.

This clonotype was counted a few times. This rearrangement joins TRBV29-1 to TRBJ1-2; no clear D. The CDR3 totals 14 residues. Germline V gives CDR1 SQVTM, CDR2 ANQGSEA. The V end was cut by 1 base, the J end by 1 base, with 10 bases between. CDR3 loop: CSVEGTALNYGYTF. The CDR3 DNA is TGCAGCGTTGAAGGGACGGCCCTTAACTATGGCTACACCTTC.

This clonotype has only a few counts. The gene calls are TRBV28 and TRBJ2-1, with 8 bases that match TRBD2. Trimming took 0 bases from V and 0 from J; bases not matched to a gene: 13. Germline assignment: CDR1 MDHEN and CDR2 SYDVKM. This CDR3 has 20 residues. DNA for the CDR3: TGTGCCAGCAGTTTATGGGGGGCCCGGGGGGGAAGCGACTCCTACAATGAGCAGTTCTTC. The encoded protein is CASSLWGARGGSDSYNEQFF.

The CDR3 loop reads CASRNNYEQYF. In DNA, the CDR3 is TGTGCCAGCAGGAATAACTACGAGCAGTACTTC. This chain connects TRBV6-5 to TRBJ2-7; D is unclear. The length of the CDR3 is 11 residues. Trimming stripped 6 bases from V and 3 bases from J, with 6 bases between. Per the germline V gene, CDR1 is MNHEY and CDR2 is SVGAGI.

This clonotype has more than one count but fewer than ten. V is TRBV5-1 and J is TRBJ2-1; the D is unclear. This CDR3 region has 15 residues. Germline V gene data show CDR1 as SGHRS and CDR2 as YFSETQ. Deletions cut 0 bases from V and 7 bases from J, with 14 bases between. The DNA of the CDR3 is TGCGCCAGCAGCTTGGCCGCGGTAGGCTATAATGAGCAGTTCTTC. Residues: CASSLAAVGYNEQFF.

There are many counts of this clonotype. The chain recombines TRBV29-1 with TRBJ2-7; 9 bases are shared with TRBD1. The germline CDR1 and CDR2 sequences are SQVTM and ANQGSEA. Trimming took 5 bases from V and 4 from J; bases not matched to a gene: 6. The CDR3 loop spans 13 amino acids. The chain's CDR3 is CSVWGQGLYEQYF. The CDR3 region has the DNA TGCAGCGTTTGGGGACAGGGTCTTTACGAGCAGTACTTC.

This sequence joins TRBV29-1 and TRBJ2-7; perhaps D is TRBD1 or TRBD2 (5 bases each). The CDR3 is made up of 13 amino acids. Trimming pared 7 bases from V and 3 bases from J, leaving 16 bases between. CDR1 SQVTM and CDR2 ANQGSEA come from the germline V gene. The CDR3 DNA sequence: TGCAGCGGGACGGGGTCCGACAGCTACGAGCAGTACTTC. It yields the protein CSGTGSDSYEQYF.

The chain carries TRBV28 and TRBJ2-4, with 7 bases matching TRBD1. Germline V gene lookup returns CDR1 MDHEN and CDR2 SYDVKM. The CDR3 is 16 amino acids. J was trimmed by 5 bases and V by 5 bases; bases with no gene match: 12. The CDR3 nucleotides are TGTGCCAGCAGTACATCCGGGACAGCCGGAGAAAACATTCAGTACTTC. It is translated as CASSTSGTAGENIQYF.

The V call is TRBV3-1, the J call TRBJ1-5, with a weak D call TRBD1 (5 bases). Trimming left V 2 bases short and J 4 bases short, with 18 bases between. The CDR3 covers 17 residues. CDR1 is LGHDT and CDR2 is YNNKEL in the germline V gene (reference sequence). The CDR3 sequence: CASSQKGQGKGNQPQHF. Here the CDR3 DNA reads TGTGCCAGCAGCCAAAAGGGGCAGGGTAAAGGAAATCAGCCCCAGCATTTT. The variable domain in full, with the rest retrieved from reference TRBV3-1 and TRBJ1-5, is DTAVSQTPKYLVTQMGNDKSIKCEQNLGHDTMYWYKQDSKKFLKIMFSYNNKELIINETVPNRFSPKSPDKAHLNLHINSLELGDSAVYFCASSQKGQGKGNQPQHFGDGTRLSIL.

This clonotype was observed a few times. V and J are TRBV12-3 or TRBV12-4 and TRBJ2-1; TRBD2 aligns across 15 bases. Trimming cost V 6 bases and J 5 bases; bases outside gene matches: 11. The CDR3 runs 18 residues. The CDR3 protein is CASSPGLAGGWGNNEQFF. CDR3 coding DNA: TGTGCCAGCAGCCCGGGACTAGCGGGGGGATGGGGTAACAATGAGCAGTTCTTC.

This clonotype was observed once. A much larger clone differs from this one at a single base, so this may be a read error. The chain recombines TRBV12-3 or TRBV12-4 with TRBJ2-4; D possibly matches TRBD1 or TRBD2 (5 bases each). CDR3 length: 15 residues. V gave up 3 bases and J gave up 8 bases, with 17 bases separating them. The CDR3 DNA follows: TGTGCCAGCAGTTTGGGGATGGGACGCCGCGACATTCAGTACTTC. Its translation is CASSLGMGRRDIQYF.

The chain has TRBV5-1 and TRBJ1-6; maybe TRBD1 (5 bases). CDR1 and CDR2 from the germline V gene are SGHRS and YFSETQ. The CDR3 covers 15 residues. The ends were cut back, 4 bases at V and 7 bases at J, with 15 bases in the middle. This CDR3 reads CASSLQTDVNSPLHF. CDR3 coding DNA: TGCGCCAGCAGCCTACAGACAGATGTCAATTCACCCCTCCACTTT.

The chain joins TRBV11-1 to TRBJ2-1; D tentatively reads TRBD1 or TRBD2 (5 bases each). Trimming took 5 bases from V and 7 from J, leaving 15 bases between them. CDR1 is SGHAT and CDR2 is FQDESV in the germline V gene (reference sequence). The CDR3 length is 14 residues. The CDR3 spells CASSPGTSWNEQFF. CDR3 bases: TGTGCCAGCAGCCCCGGGACGTCTTGGAATGAGCAGTTCTTC.

The chain has TRBV20-1 and TRBJ2-1; 7 bases line up with TRBD1. The germline gives CDR1 DFQATT, CDR2 SNEGSKA (reference sequence). J gave up 3 bases and V 0 bases, and 5 bases lay outside the gene matches. CDR3 length: 15 residues. Written as DNA, the CDR3 is TGCAGTGCTAGAGATGGCCGGACAGGCTACAATGAGCAGTTCTTC. Translation gives CSARDGRTGYNEQFF.

This clonotype was observed a few times. This chain uses TRBV30 with TRBJ2-3; 10 bases are shared with TRBD1. J gave up 4 bases and V 2 bases, and 9 bases lay outside the gene matches. Looked up from germline, CDR1 is GTSNPN and CDR2 is SVGIG (reference sequence). CDR3 size: 16 residues. In nucleotides, the CDR3 is TGTGCCTGGAGTAACTTAGGGACAGGGGCCGCAGATACGCAGTATTTT. It specifies CAWSNLGTGAADTQYF.

This clonotype has a single count. V and J are TRBV4-1 and TRBJ2-1, with D possibly matching TRBD2 (6 bases). V was pared by 2 bases and J by 6 bases, with 14 bases between. The CDR3 is 15 amino acids. Germline values: CDR1 MGHRA, CDR2 YSYEKL. This chain's CDR3 is CASSQQLAGFNEQFF. The CDR3 nucleotides are TGCGCCAGCAGCCAACAACTAGCTGGTTTCAATGAGCAGTTCTTC.

This chain uses TRBV7-8 with TRBJ1-4; 9 bases match TRBD1. Germline lookup yields CDR1 SGHVS and CDR2 FQNEAQ. The CDR3 covers 15 residues. The ends lost 5 bases at V and 10 bases at J; junction bases unmatched: 11. CDR3 sequence (DNA): TGTGCCAGCAGCACCCGGACAGGGGAAGTGGGAAAACTGTTTTTT. This translates into CASSTRTGEVGKLFF. The variable domain in full, with the rest retrieved from reference TRBV7-8 and TRBJ1-4, is GAGVSQSPRYKVAKRGQDVALRCDPISGHVSLFWYQQALGQGPEFLTYFQNEAQLDKSGLPSDRFFAERPEGSVSTLKIQRTQQEDSAVYLCASSTRTGEVGKLFFGSGTQLSVL.

This clonotype was detected once. V usage is TRBV20-1 and J usage is TRBJ2-5; the D gene is possibly TRBD1 (6 bases). Germline-derived CDR1 and CDR2 are DFQATT and SNEGSKA (reference sequence). This CDR3 spans 12 amino acids. The V and J ends lost 1 base and 5 bases respectively, with 8 bases between them. The DNA of the CDR3 is TGCAGTGCTAGAGGTAGGGGGGAGACCCAGTACTTC. Translating it yields CSARGRGETQYF.

This clonotype was observed a few times. The chain carries TRBV20-1 and TRBJ1-2; D not certain. CDR1 is DFQATT, CDR2 SNEGSKA, per germline (reference sequence). Trimming took 1 base from V and 6 from J, leaving 15 bases between them. The CDR3 extends over 14 amino acids. The CDR3 nucleotides read TGCAGTGCTAGAGTAAGCGGAATTCGGGATGGCTACACCTTC. As protein: CSARVSGIRDGYTF.